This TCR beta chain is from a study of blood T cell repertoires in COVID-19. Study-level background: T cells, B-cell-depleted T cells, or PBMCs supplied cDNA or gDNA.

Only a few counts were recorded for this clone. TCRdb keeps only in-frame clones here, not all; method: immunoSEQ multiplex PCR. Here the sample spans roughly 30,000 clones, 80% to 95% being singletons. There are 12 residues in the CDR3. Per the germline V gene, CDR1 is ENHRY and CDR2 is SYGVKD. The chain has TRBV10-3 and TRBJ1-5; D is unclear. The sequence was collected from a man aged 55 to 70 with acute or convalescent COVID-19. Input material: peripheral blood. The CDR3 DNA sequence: TGTGCTGGAGGTCGGGACAATCAGCCCCAGCATTTT. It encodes CAGGRDNQPQHF.